This passage covers 5 T cell receptor beta chains from one sample sequenced in a study of blood T cell repertoires in COVID-19. The repertoire was sequenced with immunoSEQ multiplex PCR; TCRdb's copy has only in-frame clones and lacks some. The sample lists approximately 270,000 clones, 80% to 90% occurring once. Sequencing was performed on PBMCs or T cells enriched from blood (not recorded which). The origin of the receptors is a woman under 40 who had recovered from COVID-19.

This rearrangement joins TRBV4-1 to TRBJ1-6; D might be TRBD1 (5 bases). From germline, CDR1 is MGHRA and CDR2 YSYEKL. CDR3 length: 13 amino acids. Trimming stripped 2 bases from V and 7 bases from J, with 6 bases between. The CDR3 DNA reads as TGCGCCAGCAGCCAAAACAGGAATTCACCCCTCCACTTT. Protein sequence: CASSQNRNSPLHF.

This clone was picked up a small number of times. The J gene is TRBJ1-4, the V gene TRBV14; D may be TRBD1 (6 bases). This CDR3 region has 15 residues. Germline CDR1 is SGHDN and CDR2 is FVKESK. V was cut by 2 bases and J by 7 bases, with 14 bases left in between. The CDR3 sequence is CASSQRTGMSEKLFF. The CDR3 DNA follows: TGTGCCAGCAGCCAAAGAACAGGGATGAGTGAAAAACTGTTTTTT.

The J gene is TRBJ1-5, the V gene TRBV10-3; the D is unclear. Trimming left V 7 bases short and J 5 bases short, with 15 bases between. Per germline, CDR1 ENHRY and CDR2 SYGVKD. The CDR3 is 14 residues long. DNA for the CDR3: TGTGCCATCAATCCGACGGGAAAAGATCAGCCCCAGCATTTT. It is translated as CAINPTGKDQPQHF.

The CDR3 region is CASSSWFGGTGELFF. The CDR3 coding sequence is TGTGCCAGCAGTTCGTGGTTTGGGGGGACCGGGGAGCTGTTTTTT. The chain joins TRBV6-2 or TRBV6-3 to TRBJ2-2; D perhaps matches TRBD2 (6 bases). The CDR3 has 15 amino acids. Looked up from germline, CDR1 is MNHEY and CDR2 is SVGEGT. V lost 4 bases and J lost 5, with 14 bases in between.

V gene TRBV19 combines with J gene TRBJ1-1; weak D call: TRBD1 (5 bases). Germline CDR1 LNHDA, CDR2 SQIVND (reference sequence). The V end was cut by 1 base, the J end by 4 bases, with 13 bases between. This CDR3 comprises 15 residues. Here the CDR3 DNA reads TGTGCCAGTAGTATAGGCGGCAGGGTCCGCACTGAAGCTTTCTTT. Protein product: CASSIGGRVRTEAFF. Full variable domain (rest looked up from reference TRBV19 and TRBJ1-1): DGGITQSPKYLFRKEGQNVTLSCEQNLNHDAMYWYRQDPGQGLRLIYYSQIVNDFQKGDIAEGYSVSREKKESFPLTVTSAQKNPTAFYLCASSIGGRVRTEAFFGQGTRLTVV.